This T cell receptor (beta chain) was captured in a study of cytomegalovirus exposure and HLA in healthy donors. Vbeta (60) and Jbeta (13) primers were used in the PCR. The protocol was immunoSEQ multiplex PCR, while the TCRdb copy is restricted to in-frame clones and leaves out a portion. The sample contains more than 100,000 clones, around 63% of which appear only once. Regarding the study as a whole: The dataset shows that most TCR sequences were rare, while some public TCRs occurred in many donors. The classifier, whose performance was assessed in both the original and validation cohorts, reportedly diagnosed cytomegalovirus status with high specificity and sensitivity.

The germline V gene has CDR1 MDHEN and CDR2 SYDVKM. This CDR3 comprises 14 residues. Trimming cost V 5 bases and J 5 bases; bases outside gene matches: 8. The table lists this clone with a few counts. What it binds is unknown. Other DNA sequences within the sample encode an identical CDR3. This TCR came from a man between 40 and 49 years old in good health and CMV-seropositive. The chain is built from TRBV28 and TRBJ2-5, with TRBD2 matching over 7 bases. The specimen was PBMCs. CDR3 nucleotides: TGTGCCAGCAGTGGTAGGGAGGGCCGGGAGACCCAGTACTTC. Translated, it gives CASSGREGRETQYF.